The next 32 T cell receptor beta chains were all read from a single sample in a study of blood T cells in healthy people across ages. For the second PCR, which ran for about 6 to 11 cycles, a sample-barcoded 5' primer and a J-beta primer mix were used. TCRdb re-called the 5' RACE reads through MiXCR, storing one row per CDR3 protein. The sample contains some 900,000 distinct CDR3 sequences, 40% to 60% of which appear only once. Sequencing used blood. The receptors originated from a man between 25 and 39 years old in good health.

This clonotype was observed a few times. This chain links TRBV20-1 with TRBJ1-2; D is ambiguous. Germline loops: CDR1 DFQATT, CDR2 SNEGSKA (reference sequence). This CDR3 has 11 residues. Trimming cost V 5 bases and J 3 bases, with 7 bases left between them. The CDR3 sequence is CSAFRDYGYTF. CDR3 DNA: TGCAGTGCTTTCAGAGACTATGGCTACACCTTC.

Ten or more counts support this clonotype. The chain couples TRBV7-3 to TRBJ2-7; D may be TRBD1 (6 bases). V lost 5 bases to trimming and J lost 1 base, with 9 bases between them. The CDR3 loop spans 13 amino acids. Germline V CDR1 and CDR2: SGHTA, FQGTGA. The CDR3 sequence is CASSTGSSYEQYF. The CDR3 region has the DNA TGTGCCAGCAGCACAGGGTCATCCTACGAGCAGTACTTC.

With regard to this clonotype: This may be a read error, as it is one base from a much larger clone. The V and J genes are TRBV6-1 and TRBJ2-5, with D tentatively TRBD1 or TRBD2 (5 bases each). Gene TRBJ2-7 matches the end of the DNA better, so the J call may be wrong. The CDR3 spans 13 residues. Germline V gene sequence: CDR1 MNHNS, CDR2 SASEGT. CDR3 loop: CVSIEGQIYEQYF. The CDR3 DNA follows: TGTGTCAGCATCGAGGGGCAGATCTACGAGCAGTACTTC.

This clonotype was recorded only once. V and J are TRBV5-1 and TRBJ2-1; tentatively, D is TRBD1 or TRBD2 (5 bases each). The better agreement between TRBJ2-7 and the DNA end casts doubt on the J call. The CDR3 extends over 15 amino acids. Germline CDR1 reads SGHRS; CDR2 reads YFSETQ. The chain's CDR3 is CASSLVGEPYNEQYF. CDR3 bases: TGCGCCAGCAGCTTGGTGGGGGAACCCTACAATGAGCAGTACTTC.

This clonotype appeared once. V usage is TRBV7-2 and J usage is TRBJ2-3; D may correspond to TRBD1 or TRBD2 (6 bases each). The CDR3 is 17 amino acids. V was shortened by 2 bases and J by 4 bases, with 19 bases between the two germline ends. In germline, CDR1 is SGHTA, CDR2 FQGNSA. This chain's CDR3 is CASSLSPRGGGPDTQYF. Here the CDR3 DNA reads TGTGCCAGCAGCTTATCCCCTCGTGGTGGGGGGCCAGATACGCAGTATTTT.

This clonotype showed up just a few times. As DNA, the CDR3 is TGCAGCGTTGAAGAGGGAGGGTGGAATGAAAAACTGTTTTTT. It is translated as CSVEEGGWNEKLFF. The chain uses TRBV29-1 and TRBJ1-4, with D unclear. Germline CDR1 and CDR2: SQVTM and ANQGSEA. Trimming took 0 bases from V and 5 from J, leaving 10 bases between them. The CDR3 covers 14 residues.

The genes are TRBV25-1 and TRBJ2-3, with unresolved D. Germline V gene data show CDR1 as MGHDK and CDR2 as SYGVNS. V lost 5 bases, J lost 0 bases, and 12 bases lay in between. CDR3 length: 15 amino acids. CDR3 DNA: TGTGCCAGCAGTCCACATGGTTCTAGCACAGATACGCAGTATTTT. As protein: CASSPHGSSTDTQYF.

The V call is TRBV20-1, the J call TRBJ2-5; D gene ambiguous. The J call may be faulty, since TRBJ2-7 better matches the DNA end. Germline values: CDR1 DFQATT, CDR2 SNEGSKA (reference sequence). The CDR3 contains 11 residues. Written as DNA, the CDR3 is TGCAGTGCTTTTAGTGGGTACGAGCAGTACTTC. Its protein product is CSAFSGYEQYF.

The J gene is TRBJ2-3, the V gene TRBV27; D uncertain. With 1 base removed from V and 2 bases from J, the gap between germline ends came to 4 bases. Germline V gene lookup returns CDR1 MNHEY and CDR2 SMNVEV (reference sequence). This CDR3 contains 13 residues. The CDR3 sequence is CASSLFPTDTQYF. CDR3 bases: TGTGCCAGCAGTTTATTTCCCACAGATACGCAGTATTTT.

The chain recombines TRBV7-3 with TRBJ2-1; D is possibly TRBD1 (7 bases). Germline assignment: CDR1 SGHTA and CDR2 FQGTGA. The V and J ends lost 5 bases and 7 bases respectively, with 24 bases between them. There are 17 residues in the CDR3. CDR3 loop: CASSADMGQGGTNEQFF. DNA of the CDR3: TGTGCCAGCAGCGCAGATATGGGGCAGGGGGGTACAAATGAGCAGTTCTTC.

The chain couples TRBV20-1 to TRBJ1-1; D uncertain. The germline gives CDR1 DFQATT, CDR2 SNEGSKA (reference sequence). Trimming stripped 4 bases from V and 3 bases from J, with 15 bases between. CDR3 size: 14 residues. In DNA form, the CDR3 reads TGCAGTGCTACCCCTGGCAGGACGCACACTGAAGCTTTCTTT. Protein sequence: CSATPGRTHTEAFF.

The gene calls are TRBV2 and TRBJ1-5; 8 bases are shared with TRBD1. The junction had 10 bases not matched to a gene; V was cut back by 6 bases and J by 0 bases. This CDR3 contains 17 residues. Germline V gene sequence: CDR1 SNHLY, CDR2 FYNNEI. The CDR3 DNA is TGTGCCAGCAGAACGACAGGGGAAGCCGATAGCAATCAGCCCCAGCATTTT. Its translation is CASRTTGEADSNQPQHF. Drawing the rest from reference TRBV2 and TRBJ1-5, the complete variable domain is EPEVTQTPSHQVTQMGQEVILRCVPISNHLYFYWYRQILGQKVEFLVSFYNNEISEKSEIFDDQFSVERPDGSNFTLKIRSTKLEDSAMYFCASRTTGEADSNQPQHFGDGTRLSIL.

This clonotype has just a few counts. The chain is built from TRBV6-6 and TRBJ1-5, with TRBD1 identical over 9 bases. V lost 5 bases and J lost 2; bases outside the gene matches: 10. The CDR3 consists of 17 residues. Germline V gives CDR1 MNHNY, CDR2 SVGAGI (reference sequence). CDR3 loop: CASSPVQGANRNQPQHF. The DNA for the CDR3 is TGTGCCAGCAGTCCAGTACAGGGGGCAAATCGCAATCAGCCCCAGCATTTT.

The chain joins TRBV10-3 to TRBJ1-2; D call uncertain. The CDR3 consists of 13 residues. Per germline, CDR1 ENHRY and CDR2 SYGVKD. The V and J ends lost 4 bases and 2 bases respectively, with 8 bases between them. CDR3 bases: TGTGCCATCAGTGCGACGGAGAACTATGGCTACACCTTC. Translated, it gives CAISATENYGYTF.

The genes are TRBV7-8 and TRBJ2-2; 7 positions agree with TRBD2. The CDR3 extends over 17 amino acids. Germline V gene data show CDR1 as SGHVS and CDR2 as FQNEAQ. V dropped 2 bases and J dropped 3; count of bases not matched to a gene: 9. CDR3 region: CASSLYLAVVDTGELFF. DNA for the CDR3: TGTGCCAGCAGCTTATATCTAGCGGTGGTCGACACCGGGGAGCTGTTTTTT.

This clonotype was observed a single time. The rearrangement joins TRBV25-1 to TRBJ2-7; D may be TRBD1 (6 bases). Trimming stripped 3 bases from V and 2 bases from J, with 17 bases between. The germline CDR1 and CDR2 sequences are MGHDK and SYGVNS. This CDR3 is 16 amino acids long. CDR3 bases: TGTGCCAGCAGTGAGGCGTCCAGGGGTCGACCCTACGAGCAGTACTTC. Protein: CASSEASRGRPYEQYF.

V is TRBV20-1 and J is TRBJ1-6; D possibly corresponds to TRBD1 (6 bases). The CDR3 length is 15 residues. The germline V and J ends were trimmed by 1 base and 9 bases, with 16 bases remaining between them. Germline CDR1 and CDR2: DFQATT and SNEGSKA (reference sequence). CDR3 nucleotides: TGCAGTGCTAGAGCTTCATGGGGGCTACTTTCACCCCTCCACTTT. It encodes CSARASWGLLSPLHF.

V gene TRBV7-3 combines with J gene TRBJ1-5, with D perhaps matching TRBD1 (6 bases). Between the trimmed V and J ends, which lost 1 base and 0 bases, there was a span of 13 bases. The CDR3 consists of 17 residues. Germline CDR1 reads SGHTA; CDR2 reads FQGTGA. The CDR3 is CASSLNQQGYSNQPQHF. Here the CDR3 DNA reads TGTGCCAGCAGCTTAAATCAACAGGGATATAGCAATCAGCCCCAGCATTTT.

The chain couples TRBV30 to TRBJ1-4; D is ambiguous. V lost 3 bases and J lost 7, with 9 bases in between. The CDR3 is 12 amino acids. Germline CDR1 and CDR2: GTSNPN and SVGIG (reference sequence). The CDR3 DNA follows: TGTGCCTGGAGGGCTGGGAGTGAAAAACTGTTTTTT. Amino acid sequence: CAWRAGSEKLFF. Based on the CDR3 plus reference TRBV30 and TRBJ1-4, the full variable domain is SQTIHQWPATLVQPVGSPLSLECTVEGTSNPNLYWYRQAAGRGLQLLFYSVGIGQISSEVPQNLSASRPQDRQFILSSKKLLLSDSGFYLCAWRAGSEKLFFGSGTQLSVL.

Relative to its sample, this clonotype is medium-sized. The CDR3 sequence is CASSLDHSGGAQYF. The CDR3 nucleotides are TGTGCCAGCAGCTTAGACCATTCGGGGGGGGCCCAGTACTTC. This chain links TRBV7-2 with TRBJ2-5; 8 bases align to TRBD2. CDR3 size: 14 residues. Germline V gives CDR1 SGHTA, CDR2 FQGNSA. Trimming at V came to 1 base and at J to 9 bases, leaving 7 bases not matched to a gene.

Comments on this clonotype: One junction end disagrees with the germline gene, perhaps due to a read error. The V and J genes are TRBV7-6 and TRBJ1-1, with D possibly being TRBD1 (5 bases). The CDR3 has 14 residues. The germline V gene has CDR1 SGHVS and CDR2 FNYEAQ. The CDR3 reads CAGSLDGGSTEAFF. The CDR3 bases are TGTGCCGGCAGCTTAGACGGGGGATCCACTGAAGCTTTCTTT.

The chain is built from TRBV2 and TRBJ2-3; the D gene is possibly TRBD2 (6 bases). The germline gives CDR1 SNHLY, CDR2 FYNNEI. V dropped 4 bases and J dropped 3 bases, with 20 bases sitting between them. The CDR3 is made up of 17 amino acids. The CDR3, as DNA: TGTGCCAGCAGTGCGGGGAAAGGCCGGGCGGGAACAGATACGCAGTATTTT. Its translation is CASSAGKGRAGTDTQYF.

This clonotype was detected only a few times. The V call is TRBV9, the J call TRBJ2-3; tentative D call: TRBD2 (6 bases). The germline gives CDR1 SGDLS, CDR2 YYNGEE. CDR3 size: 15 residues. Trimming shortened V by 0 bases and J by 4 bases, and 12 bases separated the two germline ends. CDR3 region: CASSVGWGRSDTQYF. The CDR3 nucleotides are TGTGCCAGCAGCGTAGGGTGGGGGAGGTCAGATACGCAGTATTTT.

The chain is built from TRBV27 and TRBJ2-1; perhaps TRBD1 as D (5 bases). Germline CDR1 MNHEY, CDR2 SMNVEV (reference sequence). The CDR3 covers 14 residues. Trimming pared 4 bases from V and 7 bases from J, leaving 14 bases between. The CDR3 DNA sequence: TGTGCCAGCAGTTATGACAGTAGCTTGAATGAGCAGTTCTTC. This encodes CASSYDSSLNEQFF.

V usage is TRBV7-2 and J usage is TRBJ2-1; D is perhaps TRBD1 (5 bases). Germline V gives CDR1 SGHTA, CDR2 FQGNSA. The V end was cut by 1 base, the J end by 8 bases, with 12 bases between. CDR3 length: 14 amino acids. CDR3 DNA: TGTGCCAGCAGCTTAGGCATGAGGACATATGAGCAGTTCTTC. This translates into CASSLGMRTYEQFF.

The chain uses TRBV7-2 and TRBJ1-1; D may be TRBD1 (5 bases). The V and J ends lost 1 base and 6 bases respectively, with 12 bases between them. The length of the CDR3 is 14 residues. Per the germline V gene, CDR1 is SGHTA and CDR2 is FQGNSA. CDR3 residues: CASSLVFRAAEAFF. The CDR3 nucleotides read TGTGCCAGCAGCTTAGTTTTCAGGGCGGCTGAAGCTTTCTTT.

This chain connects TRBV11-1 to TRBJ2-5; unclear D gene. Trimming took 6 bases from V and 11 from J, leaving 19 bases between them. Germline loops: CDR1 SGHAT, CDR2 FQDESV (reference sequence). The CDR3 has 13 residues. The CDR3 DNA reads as TGTGCCAGCAGTCCTCTGTTCGCCGGTGAGCAGTACTTC. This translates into CASSPLFAGEQYF. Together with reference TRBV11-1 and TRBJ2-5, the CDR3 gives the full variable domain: EAEVAQSPRYKITEKSQAVAFWCDPISGHATLYWYRQILGQGPELLVQFQDESVVDDSQLPKDRFSAERLKGVDSTLKIQPAELGDSAMYLCASSPLFAGEQYFGPGTRLLVL.

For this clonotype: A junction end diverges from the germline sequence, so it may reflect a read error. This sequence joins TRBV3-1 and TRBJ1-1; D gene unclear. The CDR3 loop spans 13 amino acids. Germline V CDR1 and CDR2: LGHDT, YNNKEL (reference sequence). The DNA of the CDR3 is TGTGCCGGCAGCCAAGATCGGTGGACTGAAGCTTTCTTT. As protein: CAGSQDRWTEAFF.

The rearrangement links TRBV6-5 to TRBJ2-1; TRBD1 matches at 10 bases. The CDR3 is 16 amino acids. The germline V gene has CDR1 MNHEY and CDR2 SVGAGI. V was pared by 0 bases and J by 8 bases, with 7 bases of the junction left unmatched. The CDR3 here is CASSYSPGQGYDEQFF. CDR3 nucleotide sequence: TGTGCCAGCAGTTACTCTCCGGGACAGGGGTACGATGAGCAGTTCTTC.

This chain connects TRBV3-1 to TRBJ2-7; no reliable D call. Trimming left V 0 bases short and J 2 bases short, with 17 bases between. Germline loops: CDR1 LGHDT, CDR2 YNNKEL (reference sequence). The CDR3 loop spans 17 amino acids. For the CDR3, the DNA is TGTGCCAGCAGCCAAGATTTTCGCGCAACCACAACCTACGAGCAGTACTTC. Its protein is CASSQDFRATTTYEQYF.

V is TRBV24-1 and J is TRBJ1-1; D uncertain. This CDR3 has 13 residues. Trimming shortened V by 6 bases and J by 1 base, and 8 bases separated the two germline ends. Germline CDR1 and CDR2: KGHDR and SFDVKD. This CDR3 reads CATSTSSNTEAFF. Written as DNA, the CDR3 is TGTGCCACCAGTACGTCTTCGAACACTGAAGCTTTCTTT.

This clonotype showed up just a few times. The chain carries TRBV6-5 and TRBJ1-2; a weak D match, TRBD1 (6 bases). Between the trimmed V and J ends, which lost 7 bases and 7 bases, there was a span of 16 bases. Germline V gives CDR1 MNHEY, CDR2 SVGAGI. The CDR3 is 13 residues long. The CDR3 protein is CASTPGHQVGYTF. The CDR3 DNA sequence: TGTGCCAGCACCCCGGGACATCAGGTTGGCTACACCTTC.